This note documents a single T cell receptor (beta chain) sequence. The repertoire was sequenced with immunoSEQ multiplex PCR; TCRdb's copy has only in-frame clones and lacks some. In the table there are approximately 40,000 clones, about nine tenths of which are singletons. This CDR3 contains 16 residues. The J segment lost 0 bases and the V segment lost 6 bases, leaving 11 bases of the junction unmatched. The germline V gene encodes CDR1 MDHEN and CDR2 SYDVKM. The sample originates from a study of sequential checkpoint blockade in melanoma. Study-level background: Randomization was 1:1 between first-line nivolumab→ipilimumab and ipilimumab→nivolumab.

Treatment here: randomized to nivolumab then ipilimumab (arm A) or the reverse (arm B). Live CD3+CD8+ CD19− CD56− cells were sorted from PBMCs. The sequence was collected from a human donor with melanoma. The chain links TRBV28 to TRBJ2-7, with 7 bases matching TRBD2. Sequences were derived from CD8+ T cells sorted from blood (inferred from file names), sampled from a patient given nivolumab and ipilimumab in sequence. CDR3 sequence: CASSHLLAVSSYEQYF. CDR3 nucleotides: TGTGCCAGCAGCCATCTCCTAGCGGTGAGCTCCTACGAGCAGTACTTC.